Sequencing of this T cell receptor (beta chain) was carried out in a study of blood T cells in healthy people across ages (dated by TCRdb to about 2015). At the level of the whole study: Template switching captured roughly one uniquely barcoded TCR beta cDNA molecule per two T cells in model experiments. Using deep sequencing normalized with unique cDNA molecular identifiers, the study measured how TCR beta repertoire diversity changes with age. The donors were divided into four age groups: young (average around 15 years), middle-aged (around 37), aged (62) and long-lived (approximately 74). Donors of different ages were randomly distributed across sequencing lanes to avoid experimental bias. The study analyzed two additional independent replicas of 1 million unique cDNA reads from the same blood draw for two donors, one aged 18 to 30 and one aged 80 or older.

The table lists this clonotype with many counts. Its cognate antigen has yet to be identified. It has no much larger one-base neighbor in the sample; base qualities were not kept. The roughly 39 donors, aged 6 to 90 years, were systemically healthy Caucasian individuals from Russia. Ten milliliters of peripheral blood were drawn from each donor into EDTA-treated Vacutainer tubes. Ficoll-Paque density-gradient centrifugation was used to isolate PBMCs, with at least 7 million obtained per sample. Trizol reagent was used to extract total RNA from the PBMCs, yielding at least 5 micrograms per sample. For every donor, flow cytometry on a PBMC aliquot measured the percentage of naive CD45RAhigh/CD27high T cells. Preparation of the library involved 5' RACE. The run used an Illumina HiSeq 2500. The second PCR ran for about 7 to 11 cycles and used a J-beta primer mix along with a sample-barcoded 5' primer. A unique molecular identifier was introduced onto each TCR beta cDNA molecule by a template-switch 5' adaptor carrying 12 random nucleotides. At least 2.5 million CDR3-containing paired-end reads were obtained from each sample. The Mint cDNA synthesis kit, primed by a TRBC-specific oligonucleotide, was used to synthesize first-strand cDNA from all RNA. All cDNA was treated with uracil-DNA glycosylase and then went through a first 18-cycle PCR with the universal primers M1SS and BC2_uni_R. The authors' analysis ran thus. Each sample was normalized by randomly selecting 1 million high-quality reads, each carrying a distinct molecular identifier. Reads with shared molecular identifiers were discarded instead of being binned into consensus sequences. MiTCR, run with a Q25 quality threshold and the strictest error-elimination algorithm, handled CDR3 identification, clonotype clustering and error correction. A nonparametric unseen species model with Euler transformation was used to estimate lower-bound total TCR beta diversity. The public reads were quality trimmed at Q25 with fastp and then assembled into clones with MiXCR by TCRdb, keeping productive beta chains. Every CDR3 protein is listed once, alongside the most common genes and DNA of its rows. The V and J calls were not made by the authors but by TCRdb's processing. The sample table holds approximately 1,100,000 distinct CDR3 sequences, of which 35% to 55% were seen once. Approximately 20% of the sample rests with the top ten.

Germline trimming amounts to 6 bases on V and 3 bases on J, with 11 as the count of junction bases outside the gene matches. Per the germline V gene (reference sequence), MNHEY is the CDR1 and SMNVEV is the CDR2. There are 15 amino acids in the CDR3, from cysteine to phenylalanine inclusive. Only the CDR3 region is kept as DNA, spanning 45 bases read in frame from base 1. General conclusions and limits of the study: Conclusive comparison of naive and antigen-experienced compartments was prevented by the profiling of bulk unsorted PBMCs. There was a strong correlation between observed TCR beta diversity and the percentage of naive T cells measured by flow cytometry. Observed TCR beta diversity per million T cells fell roughly linearly with age, and a significant reduction was already apparent by age about 38. The CMV infection status of donors was not known, potentially confounding age-related changes in expanded clonotypes. Estimates of total diversity based on one million sequenced T cells were regarded as lower bounds and as underestimates. Compared with the aged group, the long-lived group had more naive CD4+ T cells, fewer expanded clones and increased TCR diversity, a pattern suggesting age selection.

The chain is assembled from TRBV27 and TRBJ2-7; the junction holds 7 bases that match TRBD1. This receptor was identified in a woman aged 60 to 75 in good health. The specimen sequenced was blood. The sequenced DNA is TGTGCCAGCAGACCCCGACAGGGCCGAATCTACGAGCAGTACTTC. Its translation reads: CASRPRQGRIYEQYF.